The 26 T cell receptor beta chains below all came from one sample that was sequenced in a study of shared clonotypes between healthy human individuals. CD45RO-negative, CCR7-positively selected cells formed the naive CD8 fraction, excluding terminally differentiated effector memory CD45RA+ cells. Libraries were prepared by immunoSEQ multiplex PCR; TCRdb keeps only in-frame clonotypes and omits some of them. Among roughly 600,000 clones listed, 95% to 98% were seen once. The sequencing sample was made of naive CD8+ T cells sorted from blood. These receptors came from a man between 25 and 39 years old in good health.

The CDR3 spells CASSFSTGGNTEAFF. The CDR3 nucleotides are TGTGCCAGCAGCTTTTCGACAGGGGGGAACACTGAAGCTTTCTTT. The chain links TRBV5-4 to TRBJ1-1; 9 nucleotides agree with TRBD1. Germline values: CDR1 SGHNT, CDR2 YYREEE (reference sequence). J was trimmed by 1 base and V by 2 bases; bases with no gene match: 3. The CDR3 consists of 15 residues.

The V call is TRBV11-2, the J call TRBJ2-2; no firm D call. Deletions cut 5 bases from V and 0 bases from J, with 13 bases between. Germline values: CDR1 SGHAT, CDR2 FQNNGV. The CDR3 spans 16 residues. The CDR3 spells CASSPLLGANTGELFF. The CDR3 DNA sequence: TGTGCCAGCAGCCCCCTCTTGGGCGCGAACACCGGGGAGCTGTTTTTT.

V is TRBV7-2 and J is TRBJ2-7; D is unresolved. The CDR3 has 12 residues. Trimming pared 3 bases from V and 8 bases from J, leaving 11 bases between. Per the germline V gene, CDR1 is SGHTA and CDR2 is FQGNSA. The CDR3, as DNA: TGTGCCAGCAGCTTGGAAGGTAGAAAGCAGTACTTC. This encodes CASSLEGRKQYF. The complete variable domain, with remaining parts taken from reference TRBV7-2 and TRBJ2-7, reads GAGVSQSPSNKVTEKGKDVELRCDPISGHTALYWYRQSLGQGLEFLIYFQGNSAPDKSGLPSDRFSAERTGGSVSTLTIQRTQQEDSAVYLCASSLEGRKQYFGPGTRLTVT.

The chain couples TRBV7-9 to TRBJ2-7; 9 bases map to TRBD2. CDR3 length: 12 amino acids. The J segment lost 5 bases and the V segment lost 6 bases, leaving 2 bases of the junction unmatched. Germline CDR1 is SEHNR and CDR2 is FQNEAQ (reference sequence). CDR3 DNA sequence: TGTGCCAGCAGTAGCGGGAGCAACGAGCAGTACTTC. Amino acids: CASSSGSNEQYF.

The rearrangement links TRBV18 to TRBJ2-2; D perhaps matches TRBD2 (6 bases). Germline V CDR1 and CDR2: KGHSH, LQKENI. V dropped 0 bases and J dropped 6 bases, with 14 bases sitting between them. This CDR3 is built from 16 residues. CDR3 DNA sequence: TGTGCCAGCTCACCACCCTCTTCGGGAGTGGCCGGGGAGCTGTTTTTT. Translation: CASSPPSSGVAGELFF.

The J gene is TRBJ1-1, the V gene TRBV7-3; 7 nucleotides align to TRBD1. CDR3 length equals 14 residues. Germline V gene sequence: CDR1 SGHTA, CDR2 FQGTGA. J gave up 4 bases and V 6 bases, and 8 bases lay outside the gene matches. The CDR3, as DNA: TGTGCCAGCAGGTACCAACAGGGGCCCACTGAAGCTTTCTTT. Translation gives CASRYQQGPTEAFF.

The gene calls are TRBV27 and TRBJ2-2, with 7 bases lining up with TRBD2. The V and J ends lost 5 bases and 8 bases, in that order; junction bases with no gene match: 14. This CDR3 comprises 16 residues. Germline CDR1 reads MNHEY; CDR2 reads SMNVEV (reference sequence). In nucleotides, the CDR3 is TGTGCCAGCAGTGTCGCGGGAGCGAAGAAGACGGGGGAGCTGTTTTTT. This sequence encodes CASSVAGAKKTGELFF.

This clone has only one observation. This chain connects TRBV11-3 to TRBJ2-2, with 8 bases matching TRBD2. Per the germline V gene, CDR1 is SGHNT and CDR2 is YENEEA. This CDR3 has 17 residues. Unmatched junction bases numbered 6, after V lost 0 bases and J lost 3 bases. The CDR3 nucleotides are TGTGCCAGCAGCTTAGATCCCCGTAGCGGGGACACCGGGGAGCTGTTTTTT. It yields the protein CASSLDPRSGDTGELFF.

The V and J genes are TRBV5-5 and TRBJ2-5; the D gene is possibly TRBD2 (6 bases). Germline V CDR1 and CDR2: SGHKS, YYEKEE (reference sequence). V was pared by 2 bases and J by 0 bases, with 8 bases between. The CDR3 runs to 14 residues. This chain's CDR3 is CASSFIADQETQYF. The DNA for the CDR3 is TGTGCCAGCAGCTTTATAGCGGACCAAGAGACCCAGTACTTC.

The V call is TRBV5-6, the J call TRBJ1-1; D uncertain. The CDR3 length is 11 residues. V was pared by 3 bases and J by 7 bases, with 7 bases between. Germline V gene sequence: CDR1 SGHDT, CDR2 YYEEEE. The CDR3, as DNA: TGTGCCAGCAGCTGGGGAAATGAAGCTTTCTTT. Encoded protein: CASSWGNEAFF.

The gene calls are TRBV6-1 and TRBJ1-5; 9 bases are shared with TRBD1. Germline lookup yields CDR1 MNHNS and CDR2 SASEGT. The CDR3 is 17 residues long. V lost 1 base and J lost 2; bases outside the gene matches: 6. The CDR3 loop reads CASSEGQGERRNQPQHF. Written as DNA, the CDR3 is TGTGCCAGCAGTGAAGGACAGGGGGAGCGACGCAATCAGCCCCAGCATTTT.

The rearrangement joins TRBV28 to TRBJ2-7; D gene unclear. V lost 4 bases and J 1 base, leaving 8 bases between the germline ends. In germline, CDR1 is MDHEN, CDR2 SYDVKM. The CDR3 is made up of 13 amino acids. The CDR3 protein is CASSSPRSYEQYF. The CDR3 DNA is TGTGCCAGCAGTTCTCCCAGGTCCTACGAGCAGTACTTC.

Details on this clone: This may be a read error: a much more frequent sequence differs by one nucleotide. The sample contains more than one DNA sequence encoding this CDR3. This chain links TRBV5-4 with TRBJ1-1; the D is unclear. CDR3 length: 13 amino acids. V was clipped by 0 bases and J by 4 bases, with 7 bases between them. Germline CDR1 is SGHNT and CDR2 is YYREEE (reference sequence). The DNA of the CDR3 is TGTGCCAGCAGCTTGGTAGGGAGCACTGAAGCTTTCTTT. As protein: CASSLVGSTEAFF.

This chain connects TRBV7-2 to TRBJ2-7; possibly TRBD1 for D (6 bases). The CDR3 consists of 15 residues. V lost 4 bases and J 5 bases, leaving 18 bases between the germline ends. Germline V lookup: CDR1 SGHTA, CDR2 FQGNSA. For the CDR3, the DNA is TGTGCCAGCAGCTCGGAACAGGGACCCCGCCACGAGCAGTACTTC. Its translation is CASSSEQGPRHEQYF.

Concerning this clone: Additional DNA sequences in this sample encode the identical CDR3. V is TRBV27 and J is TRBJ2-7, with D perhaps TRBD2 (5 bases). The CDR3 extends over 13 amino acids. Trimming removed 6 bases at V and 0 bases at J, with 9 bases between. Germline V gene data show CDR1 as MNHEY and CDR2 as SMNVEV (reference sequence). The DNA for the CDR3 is TGTGCCAGCAGCAATCGGGGCTCCTACGAGCAGTACTTC. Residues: CASSNRGSYEQYF.

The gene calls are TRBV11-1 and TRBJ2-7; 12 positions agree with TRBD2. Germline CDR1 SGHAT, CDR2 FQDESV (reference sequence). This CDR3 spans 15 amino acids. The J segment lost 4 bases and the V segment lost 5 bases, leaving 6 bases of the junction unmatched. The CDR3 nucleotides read TGTGCCAGCAGCGCCCCGACTAGCGGGAGTTACGAGCAGTACTTC. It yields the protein CASSAPTSGSYEQYF.

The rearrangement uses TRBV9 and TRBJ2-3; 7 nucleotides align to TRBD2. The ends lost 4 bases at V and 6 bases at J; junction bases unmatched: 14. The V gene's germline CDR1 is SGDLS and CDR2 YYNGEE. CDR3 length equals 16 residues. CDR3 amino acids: CASSPVGRAHVDTQYF. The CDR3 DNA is TGTGCCAGCAGCCCCGTAGGGAGGGCCCACGTGGATACGCAGTATTTT.

The CDR3, as DNA: TGTGCCAGCAGTTTAAGTGCGGGAGGTAGCTTAGGGGAGCTGTTTTTT. Its translation: CASSLSAGGSLGELFF. The rearrangement links TRBV27 to TRBJ2-2; 8 nucleotides match TRBD2. CDR1 and CDR2 (germline): MNHEY, SMNVEV (reference sequence). Trimming at V came to 2 bases and at J to 8 bases, leaving 10 bases not matched to a gene. This CDR3 has 16 residues.

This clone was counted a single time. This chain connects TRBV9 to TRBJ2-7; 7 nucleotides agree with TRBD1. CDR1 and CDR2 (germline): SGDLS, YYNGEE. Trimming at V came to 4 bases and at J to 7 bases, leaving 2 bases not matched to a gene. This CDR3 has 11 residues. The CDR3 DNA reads TGTGCCAGCAGCACACAGGGGGAGCAGTACTTC. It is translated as CASSTQGEQYF.

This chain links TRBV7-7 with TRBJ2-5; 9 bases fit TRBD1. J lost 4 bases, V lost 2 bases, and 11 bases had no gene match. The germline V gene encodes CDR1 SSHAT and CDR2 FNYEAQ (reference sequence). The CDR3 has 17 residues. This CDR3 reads CASSLRVPQGARETQYF. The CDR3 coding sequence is TGTGCCAGCAGCTTACGGGTCCCACAGGGGGCTCGAGAGACCCAGTACTTC.

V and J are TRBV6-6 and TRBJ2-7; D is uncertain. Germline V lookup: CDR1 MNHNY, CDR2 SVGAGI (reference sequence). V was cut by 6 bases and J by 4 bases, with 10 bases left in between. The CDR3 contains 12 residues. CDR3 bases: TGTGCCAGCAGCTCCGTAATTTACGAGCAGTACTTC. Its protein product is CASSSVIYEQYF.

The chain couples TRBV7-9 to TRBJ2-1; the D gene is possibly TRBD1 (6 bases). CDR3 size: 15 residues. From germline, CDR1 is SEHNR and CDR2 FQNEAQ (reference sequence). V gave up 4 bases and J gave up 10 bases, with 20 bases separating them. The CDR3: CASSSERGSHREQFF. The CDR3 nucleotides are TGTGCCAGCAGCTCTGAGAGGGGGTCTCATCGAGAGCAGTTCTTC. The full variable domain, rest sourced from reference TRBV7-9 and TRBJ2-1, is DTGVSQNPRHKITKRGQNVTFRCDPISEHNRLYWYRQTLGQGPEFLTYFQNEAQLEKSRLLSDRFSAERPKGSFSTLEIQRTEQGDSAMYLCASSSERGSHREQFFGPGTRLTVL.

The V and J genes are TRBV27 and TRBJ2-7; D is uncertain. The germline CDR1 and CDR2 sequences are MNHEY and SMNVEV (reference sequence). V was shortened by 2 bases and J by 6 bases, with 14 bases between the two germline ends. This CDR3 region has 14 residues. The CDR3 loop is CASSLTPAKREQYF. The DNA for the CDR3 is TGTGCCAGCAGTTTAACCCCCGCAAAACGCGAGCAGTACTTC.

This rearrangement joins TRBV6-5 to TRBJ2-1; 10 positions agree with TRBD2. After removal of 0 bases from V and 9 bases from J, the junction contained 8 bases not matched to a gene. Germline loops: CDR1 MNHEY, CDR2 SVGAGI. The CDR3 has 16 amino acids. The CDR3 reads CASSYSSSGSSVEQFF. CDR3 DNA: TGTGCCAGCAGTTACTCGTCTAGCGGGAGTTCAGTTGAGCAGTTCTTC.

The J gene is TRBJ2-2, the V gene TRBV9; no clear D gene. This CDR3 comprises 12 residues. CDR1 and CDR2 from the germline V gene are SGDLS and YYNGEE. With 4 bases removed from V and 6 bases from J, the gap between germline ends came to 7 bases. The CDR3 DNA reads TGTGCCAGCAGCTATACATCCGGGGAGCTGTTTTTT. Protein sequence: CASSYTSGELFF.

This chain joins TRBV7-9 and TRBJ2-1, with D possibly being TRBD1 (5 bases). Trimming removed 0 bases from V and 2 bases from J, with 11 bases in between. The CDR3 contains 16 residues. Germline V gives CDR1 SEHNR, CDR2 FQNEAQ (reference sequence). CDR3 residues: CASSLAPQGPYNEQFF. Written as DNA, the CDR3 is TGTGCCAGCAGCTTAGCGCCCCAGGGCCCCTACAATGAGCAGTTCTTC.